This T cell receptor (beta chain) was profiled in a study of control samples from healthy donors and cancer patients. Losses at the gene ends were 4 bases for V and 5 bases for J; bases not matched to a gene: 9. This CDR3 is 16 amino acids long. Germline V gives CDR1 ENHRY, CDR2 SYGVKD. Using immunoSEQ multiplex PCR, the repertoire was profiled, and TCRdb retains in-frame clones only, with some absent. The sample carries over 200,000 clones, about 80% recorded once. This clone was seen once. Input material: PBMCs. This chain connects TRBV10-3 to TRBJ2-5; 11 bases are a match to TRBD2. This TCR came from a woman aged 55-69 years with lung cancer. The CDR3: CAISGSSGRAGETQYF. In DNA form, the CDR3 reads TGTGCCATCAGTGGAAGTAGCGGGAGGGCCGGGGAGACCCAGTACTTC.